A single sample is the source of the 21 T cell receptor beta chains below, sequenced in a study of cytomegalovirus exposure and HLA in healthy donors. The PCR employed 60 Vbeta primers together with 13 Jbeta primers. Assay used: immunoSEQ multiplex PCR; TCRdb lists only in-frame clones, some missing. The data contain approximately 100,000 clones, approximately 64% of them singletons. The sample taken for sequencing was PBMCs. The receptors here all came from a woman aged 45-59 years in good health and CMV-seronegative.

CDR3 DNA sequence: TGCAGCGTTGATAGCGGGAGCTCGGTGGAGCAGTACTTC. Protein product: CSVDSGSSVEQYF. The chain employs TRBV29-1 and TRBJ2-7, with 9 bases aligning to TRBD2. V lost 3 bases to trimming and J lost 7 bases; unmatched junction nucleotides: 7. The V gene's germline CDR1 is SQVTM and CDR2 ANQGSEA. CDR3 length: 13 amino acids.

This chain's CDR3 is CASSKSGVDRFGEQYF. DNA for the CDR3: TGTGCCAGCAGTAAATCGGGGGTTGATCGGTTTGGCGAGCAGTACTTC. V is TRBV11-3 and J is TRBJ2-7, with D possibly TRBD2 on 6 matching bases. Trimming took 6 bases from V and 6 from J, leaving 24 bases between them. The CDR3 has 16 residues. Germline loops: CDR1 SGHNT, CDR2 YENEEA. The full variable domain, its missing parts supplied by reference TRBV11-3 and TRBJ2-7, is EAGVVQSPRYKIIEKKQPVAFWCNPISGHNTLYWYLQNLGQGPELLIRYENEEAVDDSQLPKDRFSAERLKGVDSTLKIQPAELGDSAVYLCASSKSGVDRFGEQYFGPGTRLTVT.

In this sample, this clone turned up a few times. The chain is built from TRBV7-8 and TRBJ2-1; 8 positions match TRBD2. Germline V gene lookup returns CDR1 SGHVS and CDR2 FQNEAQ. The junction had 16 bases not matched to a gene; V was cut back by 5 bases and J by 7 bases. The CDR3 sequence is 17 residues long. The CDR3 nucleotides are TGTGCCAGCAGCCGGACCTGGGCCAGCGGGGGTCCAAATGAGCAGTTCTTC. Translation gives CASSRTWASGGPNEQFF.

This sequence joins TRBV5-1 and TRBJ2-3, with TRBD1 matching over 11 bases. Germline CDR1 and CDR2: SGHRS and YFSETQ. The J segment lost 2 bases and the V segment lost 4 bases, leaving 3 bases of the junction unmatched. The CDR3 runs to 15 residues. DNA of the CDR3: TGCGCCAGCAGCAAGGGACAGGGGGACACAGATACGCAGTATTTT. This sequence encodes CASSKGQGDTDTQYF.

V gene TRBV27 combines with J gene TRBJ2-4, with TRBD2 identical over 8 bases. J lost 9 bases, V lost 6 bases, and 10 bases had no gene match. This CDR3 is 14 amino acids long. Germline assignment: CDR1 MNHEY and CDR2 SMNVEV (reference sequence). The CDR3 loop is CASSPFGGGLIQYF. CDR3 nucleotides: TGTGCCAGCAGCCCTTTCGGGGGGGGACTCATTCAGTACTTC.

The chain uses TRBV5-1 and TRBJ1-3; D remains unclear. V was pared by 5 bases and J by 2 bases, with 17 bases between. The germline gives CDR1 SGHRS, CDR2 YFSETQ. The CDR3 is 16 amino acids. The CDR3 protein is CASSLATGFTGNTIYF. DNA for the CDR3: TGCGCCAGCAGTCTGGCCACCGGGTTTACTGGAAACACCATATATTTT.

The chain joins TRBV6-5 to TRBJ2-3, with 8 bases fitting TRBD2. The V gene's germline CDR1 is MNHEY and CDR2 SVGAGI. The V gene end was trimmed by 4 bases and the J gene end by 2 bases; junction bases not matched to a gene: 5. CDR3 length equals 15 residues. DNA for the CDR3: TGTGCCAGCAGTTTTAGCGGGGAGTACACAGATACGCAGTATTTT. Its protein product is CASSFSGEYTDTQYF.

The V call is TRBV7-7, the J call TRBJ2-5, with TRBD2 matching over 9 bases. This CDR3 comprises 17 residues. The trim removed 1 base at V and 5 bases at J, leaving 11 bases unmatched. Per germline, CDR1 SSHAT and CDR2 FNYEAQ (reference sequence). The CDR3 nucleotides are TGTGCCAGCAGCTTAGGTGGTAGCGGGAGTGTATGGGAGACCCAGTACTTC. Protein product: CASSLGGSGSVWETQYF.

In its sample, this clone was seen a few times. This chain joins TRBV6-1 and TRBJ2-1; 8 bases agree with TRBD1. V shed 10 bases, J shed 15 bases, and the junction held 14 bases outside the gene matches. Germline values: CDR1 MNHNS, CDR2 SASEGT. The CDR3 covers 12 residues. DNA of the CDR3: TGTGCCACCCAACCCCCCCCACAGGGGGGGTTCTTC. This gives the protein CATQPPPQGGFF.

This chain uses TRBV5-1 with TRBJ2-7, with D perhaps TRBD1 (5 bases). The V end lost 4 bases, the J end lost 7 bases, and 18 bases lay between the germline ends. Germline values: CDR1 SGHRS, CDR2 YFSETQ. This CDR3 contains 14 residues. The CDR3 coding sequence is TGCGCCAGCAGCGTGCAGTTGGGGCTCGAGGAGCAGTACTTC. It yields the protein CASSVQLGLEEQYF.

The genes are TRBV4-1 and TRBJ2-5, with D possibly being TRBD2 (6 bases). Trimming took 4 bases from V and 2 from J, leaving 14 bases between them. The CDR3 extends over 15 amino acids. CDR1 and CDR2 (germline): MGHRA, YSYEKL. The CDR3 DNA reads TGCGCCAGCAGCCGACCGGGACTGCGACAAGAGACCCAGTACTTC. Translated: CASSRPGLRQETQYF.

This clone was seen a few times. The chain is built from TRBV6-5 and TRBJ2-1, with 7 bases matching TRBD2. The V segment lost 2 bases and the J segment 10 bases; nucleotides outside the gene matches: 5. CDR1 is MNHEY, CDR2 SVGAGI, per germline. The CDR3 contains 13 residues. This CDR3 is CASSYGLADEQFF. In DNA form, the CDR3 reads TGTGCCAGCAGTTACGGGCTAGCGGACGAGCAGTTCTTC.

The chain recombines TRBV11-2 with TRBJ2-1, with D possibly TRBD2 on 5 matching bases. V lost 5 bases and J lost 0, with 11 bases in between. The germline CDR1 and CDR2 sequences are SGHAT and FQNNGV. This CDR3 is 15 amino acids long. The CDR3 nucleotides read TGTGCCAGCAGCCAAGGTGGGAGCTCCTACAATGAGCAGTTCTTC. The encoded protein is CASSQGGSSYNEQFF.

J is TRBJ2-5 and V is TRBV7-3; TRBD2 agrees at 8 bases. The CDR3 consists of 16 residues. Germline trimming cut 4 bases from V and 4 bases from J; bases unmatched to any gene: 11. Germline lookup yields CDR1 SGHTA and CDR2 FQGTGA. CDR3 sequence (DNA): TGTGCCAGCAGCTCGCAAATGATAGCGGGACGAGAGACCCAGTACTTC. Its translation is CASSSQMIAGRETQYF.

The chain is built from TRBV10-1 and TRBJ2-5, with D tentatively TRBD1 (6 bases). V dropped 10 bases and J dropped 4 bases, with 19 bases sitting between them. Germline V lookup: CDR1 WNHNN, CDR2 SYGVQD (reference sequence). This CDR3 contains 14 residues. The CDR3 is CAIQGLELRETQYF. The CDR3 nucleotides read TGCGCCATCCAGGGGTTGGAGCTCCGAGAGACCCAGTACTTC.

The gene calls are TRBV27 and TRBJ2-5, with D tentatively TRBD2 (5 bases). This CDR3 comprises 16 residues. CDR1 is MNHEY and CDR2 is SMNVEV in the germline V gene (reference sequence). Trimming took 4 bases from V and 2 from J, leaving 17 bases between them. CDR3 residues: CASSSRSPGVQETQYF. The DNA for the CDR3 is TGTGCCAGCAGTTCCCGCTCTCCCGGGGTACAAGAGACCCAGTACTTC.

The rearrangement links TRBV7-6 to TRBJ2-2, with D perhaps TRBD2 (5 bases). With 5 bases removed from V and 5 bases from J, the gap between germline ends came to 15 bases. Germline V gene sequence: CDR1 SGHVS, CDR2 FNYEAQ. The CDR3 consists of 15 residues. CDR3 in amino acids: CASSLSHGVTGELFF. The CDR3 region has the DNA TGTGCCAGCAGCCTGTCGCACGGGGTAACCGGGGAGCTGTTTTTT.

V is TRBV11-1 and J is TRBJ1-1; D is unresolved. The CDR3 runs to 13 residues. Germline V gives CDR1 SGHAT, CDR2 FQDESV (reference sequence). Trimming shortened V by 5 bases and J by 11 bases, and 18 bases separated the two germline ends. The CDR3 region has the DNA TGTGCCAGCAGCAATATACGGGGAGCGGCGGCTTTCTTT. Protein product: CASSNIRGAAAFF.

This chain uses TRBV29-1 with TRBJ2-3; 7 nucleotides align to TRBD1. The germline gives CDR1 SQVTM, CDR2 ANQGSEA. The trim removed 7 bases at V and 2 bases at J, leaving 12 bases unmatched. The CDR3 sequence is 15 residues long. The CDR3 region has the DNA TGCAGCGCCAACCGGGACAGACCCTTCACAGATACGCAGTATTTT. Translation: CSANRDRPFTDTQYF.

This clone was observed a single time. CDR3 sequence reads: CASSLLGGSGYTF. The CDR3, as DNA: TGTGCCAGCAGTTTATTAGGGGGCAGTGGCTACACCTTC. The chain carries TRBV27 and TRBJ1-2; 7 nucleotides align to TRBD1. The CDR3 length is 13 residues. J lost 7 bases, V lost 1 base, and 3 bases had no gene match. Germline V lookup: CDR1 MNHEY, CDR2 SMNVEV (reference sequence).

CDR3 sequence: CASRAQSGANVLTF. CDR3 in DNA: TGTGCCAGCAGGGCCCAGTCGGGGGCCAACGTCCTGACTTTC. The genes are TRBV2 and TRBJ2-6, with unresolved D. Germline V gives CDR1 SNHLY, CDR2 FYNNEI. There are 14 residues in the CDR3. The germline V and J ends were trimmed by 6 bases and 4 bases, with 10 bases remaining between them.